The clone carrying this TCR beta chain came up a few times. Its antigen is not identified. The data derive from a study of T cell responses to AZD1222 COVID-19 vaccine. Whole-study findings and limits: Females made up more of the donors, who were largely white British, and clonal diversity may have come out too low. Epitopes outside B.1.351 and B.1.1.7 mutated regions reportedly drew nearly half of spike TCRs. The number of AZD1222 recipients seropositive at baseline was only 6 or 7.

Generated by immunoSEQ multiplex PCR, the TCRdb table keeps only in-frame clones and is missing some. The table has some 120,000 clones, over 75% seen once; the top ten hold 3% to 4%. Germline CDR1 is LGHDT and CDR2 is YNNKEL (reference sequence). V shed 4 bases, J shed 3 bases, and the junction held 8 bases outside the gene matches. The CDR3 is 15 residues long. The sequence derives from an adult in good health. V is TRBV3-1 (or the pseudogene TRBV3-2) and J is TRBJ2-7; 8 bases map to TRBD2. The sequencing here drew on peripheral blood, taken on day 0 of MenACWY control vaccination. The chain's CDR3 is CASSRQLAADYEQYF. The CDR3 coding sequence is TGTGCCAGCAGCCGGCAACTAGCGGCGGACTACGAGCAGTACTTC.